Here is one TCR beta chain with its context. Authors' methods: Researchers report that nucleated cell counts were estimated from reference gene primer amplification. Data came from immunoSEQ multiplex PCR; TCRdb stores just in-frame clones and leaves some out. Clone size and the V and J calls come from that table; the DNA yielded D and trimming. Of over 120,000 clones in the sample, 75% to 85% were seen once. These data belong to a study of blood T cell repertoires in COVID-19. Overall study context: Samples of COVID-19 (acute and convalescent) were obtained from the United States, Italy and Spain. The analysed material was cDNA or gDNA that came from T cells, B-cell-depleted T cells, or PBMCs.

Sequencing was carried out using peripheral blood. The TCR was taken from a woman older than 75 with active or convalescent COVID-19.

In DNA form, the CDR3 reads TGTGCCAGCGGACGGACTAGTGGGGAGACCCAGTACTTC. Translation gives CASGRTSGETQYF. V gene TRBV2 combines with J gene TRBJ2-5, with 7 bases lining up with TRBD2. CDR3 length: 13 amino acids. Germline CDR1 is SNHLY and CDR2 is FYNNEI. Trimming at V came to 8 bases and at J to 5 bases, leaving 8 bases not matched to a gene.